This T cell receptor (beta chain) was captured in a study of blood T cell repertoires in COVID-19. The V end was cut by 2 bases, the J end by 0 bases, with 11 bases between. There are 15 residues in the CDR3. Per the germline V gene, CDR1 is SGHDT and CDR2 is YYEEEE. All enrollees were roughly 18 to 100 years old and from around 25 US areas. Using immunoSEQ multiplex PCR, the repertoire was profiled, and TCRdb retains in-frame clones only, with some absent. The sample gives some 340,000 clones, roughly four fifths of which show up once; about 5.4% is in the top ten. The chain couples TRBV5-6 to TRBJ1-1, with D tentatively TRBD1 (5 bases). This TCR was recovered from a woman in her fifties or sixties who had recovered from COVID-19. The sequenced sample consisted of PBMCs or T cells enriched from blood (not recorded which). The CDR3, as DNA: TGTGCCAGCAGCTTAGGGGTTTTAATGAACACTGAAGCTTTCTTT. It encodes CASSLGVLMNTEAFF.